This T cell receptor beta chain came from a study of blood T cell repertoires in COVID-19 (TCRdb year 2020). Regarding the research as a whole: Collaborator samples came from the United States, Italy and Spain and covered acute and convalescent phases of COVID-19. The material from the prospective study consisted of cDNA or gDNA derived from T cells, B-cell-depleted T cells, or PBMCs. Subjects who had been exposed to COVID-19, were actively infected with it, or had recovered from it provided the deeply sampled blood TCRbeta repertoires that made up the dataset. The repertoires were released in a freely available public database meant as a resource for research on the immune response to SARS-CoV-2. Samples came from the ongoing ImmuneRACE study (first 160 participants) plus 1,254 subjects from 6 global collaborators. A de-identified subject ID, COVID-19 status, age in years and sex were almost always included in the sample metadata. Where HLA class I and class II types were available, the types were taken from metadata supplied by the sample provider, not from assay-based typing.

The CDR3 sequence holds 12 residues, the cysteine and phenylalanine included. The kept DNA is CDR3 alone, 36 bases in frame from the first base. The junction shows trimming of 0 bases on V and 6 bases on J, plus 6 bases between the germline ends. Sequences SGDLS (CDR1) and YYNGEE (CDR2) are obtained from the germline V gene. TCRbeta CDR3 regions were amplified from genomic DNA by means of the immunoSEQ Assay, a bias-controlled multiplex PCR. Under the source paper's analysis protocol: The number of nucleated cells in each sample was estimated by amplification of reference gene primers within the assay. To quantify the absolute abundance of each unique TCRbeta CDR3 rearrangement, sequence reads were collapsed and filtered. Productive Simpson clonality was computed per sample as the square root of Simpson's diversity index over productive rearrangements. TCRdb re-hosts the immuneACCESS table, in-frame sequences only. Its copies lack some clones; in the studies checked, an unresolved V gene accounts for under half of them, and the cause for the rest is not known. D and trimming come from the DNA, and the V and J calls and clone size come from that table. Present in this sample are 150,000 or so clones, roughly 83% of which were seen just once. Of the sample, 7% to 10% falls within the top ten clones.

For this clone: Its antigen is currently not known. Per-base qualities were not stored, and no clone one base away is much larger.

Results the study describes overall, beyond this receptor: How much clinical and demographic metadata was included differed by source and by participant, and the metadata was provided uncurated.

Participants in the prospective study were enrolled through a virtual design, were aged 18 to 89 years, and lived in roughly 26 United States geographic areas. To assign participants to cohorts, the prospective study relied on clinical history that participants themselves reported in a screening survey and a study questionnaire. ImmuneRACE Cohort 3 recovered participants were defined by two consecutive negative NP/OP PCR tests, healthcare professional clearance, or symptom resolution. Mobile phlebotomists in the prospective study collected whole blood, serum and a nasopharyngeal or oropharyngeal swab from every participant. Over a 2-month period, participants in the prospective study had the option of providing additional blood draws and questionnaires. Blood samples from the prospective study were shipped frozen or at room temperature prior to DNA extraction.

Material: PBMCs or T cells enriched from blood (not recorded which). The rearranged chain carries TRBV9 and TRBJ1-2; confidence is insufficient to name the D gene. The source is a man in his fifties who had recovered from COVID-19. The DNA sequence follows: TGTGCCAGCAGCGTAGGGCAGGATGGCTACACCTTC. The resulting protein is CASSVGQDGYTF.